The clone carrying this T cell receptor beta chain was seen a few times. Its antigen is not known. The CDR3 is 15 residues long. Germline lookup yields CDR1 MNHEY and CDR2 SMNVEV (reference sequence). V lost 5 bases to trimming and J lost 8 bases; unmatched junction nucleotides: 14. This record comes from a study of CD8 T cells in ankylosing spondylitis. Study-wide points: Within ankylosing spondylitis blood, a TCR beta motif made up of several highly homologous variants appeared to be characteristic. In ankylosing spondylitis patients, matched synovial fluid reportedly showed significant enrichment of disease-linked clones.

Construction of TCR beta libraries was performed using quantitative 5'-RACE with molecular barcodes. A single record per CDR3 protein comes from TCRdb applying MiXCR to the 5' RACE reads. The profile covers 80,000 to 90,000 distinct CDR3 sequences, with roughly 27% appearing a single time and around 59% taken by the ten largest. This chain uses TRBV27 with TRBJ1-2, with TRBD1 identical over 7 bases. This clonotype originated in a male donor with ankylosing spondylitis or in good health (not recorded which). The sample consisted of blood, either unsorted or a sorted T cell fraction (not recorded which). This chain's CDR3 is CASSPLRPTGVGYTF. DNA for the CDR3: TGTGCCAGCAGTCCGCTACGCCCTACAGGGGTCGGCTACACCTTC.